This is a list of T cell receptor beta chains from one sample in a study of T-cell memory formation after mild COVID-19. TCRdb independently ran MiXCR on the 5' RACE reads; one entry per CDR3 protein. This table has 300,000 to 350,000 distinct CDR3 sequences, approximately 19% appearing once. Sequencing was done on a sample of PBMCs or a T cell subset sorted from them (not recorded which). These receptors were obtained from a man aged 18-30 years who had mild COVID-19 (a few samples of this study predate the infection). Cell type and time point are not known. CDR3s include the opening cysteine and the closing phenylalanine or tryptophan. Each record gives: clone size, J gene, V gene, D gene, CDR3 DNA, CDR3 protein. D genes are given only for firm matches. Some rows mark clone size as missing; the rest say once, few, many or name a class of expanded clone.

clone_size: few
j_call: TRBJ2-5
v_call: TRBV7-9
d_call: .
cdr3_nt: TGTGCCAGCAGCCCGGGTCTCCGCGCGACCCAGTACTTC
cdr3_aa: CASSPGLRATQYF

clone_size: few
j_call: TRBJ1-2
v_call: TRBV6-2/TRBV6-3
d_call: TRBD1
cdr3_nt: TGTGCCAGCAGTGACCCGGGACAGTACTATGGCTACACCTTC
cdr3_aa: CASSDPGQYYGYTF

clone_size: few
j_call: TRBJ1-4
v_call: TRBV7-8
d_call: .
cdr3_nt: TGTGCCAGCAGCTTAGCGGGACATCGCTCAAAACTGTTTTTT
cdr3_aa: CASSLAGHRSKLFF

clone_size: .
j_call: TRBJ2-3
v_call: TRBV11-2
d_call: TRBD2
cdr3_nt: TGTGCCAGCAGCCGAACCCAACTAGCGGGGGGCGGGAGCACAGATACGCAGTATTTT
cdr3_aa: CASSRTQLAGGGSTDTQYF

clone_size: .
j_call: TRBJ1-6
v_call: TRBV5-4
d_call: .
cdr3_nt: TGTGCCAGCAGCCCGGGACCGTCACCCCTCCACTTT
cdr3_aa: CASSPGPSPLHF

clone_size: few
j_call: TRBJ1-3
v_call: TRBV6-6
d_call: .
cdr3_nt: TGTGCCAGCAGTTGGTCCAGGGTTCTTGCTGGAAACACCATATATTTT
cdr3_aa: CASSWSRVLAGNTIYF

clone_size: few
j_call: TRBJ2-1
v_call: TRBV11-2
d_call: TRBD1
cdr3_nt: TGTGCCAGCAGCTTAGGCCCCGGAGACAGGGTCTACAATGAGCAGTTCTTC
cdr3_aa: CASSLGPGDRVYNEQFF

clone_size: .
j_call: TRBJ1-3
v_call: TRBV7-9
d_call: .
cdr3_nt: TGTGCCAGTACTGGAAACACCATATATTTT
cdr3_aa: CASTGNTIYF

clone_size: .
j_call: TRBJ2-1
v_call: TRBV10-2
d_call: TRBD2
cdr3_nt: TGCGCCAGCAGTGAGTTGGCTAGCGGGGGGAAATACAATGAGCAGTTCTTC
cdr3_aa: CASSELASGGKYNEQFF

clone_size: .
j_call: TRBJ1-2
v_call: TRBV6-5
d_call: .
cdr3_nt: TGTGCCAGCAGTTACTCCGCGGGAAACTATGGCTACACCTTC
cdr3_aa: CASSYSAGNYGYTF

clone_size: .
j_call: TRBJ2-7
v_call: TRBV25-1
d_call: TRBD1
cdr3_nt: TGTGCCAGCAGTGACGAGACAGGGGCCCCCTACGAGCAGTACTTC
cdr3_aa: CASSDETGAPYEQYF

clone_size: few
j_call: TRBJ2-3
v_call: TRBV10-3
d_call: TRBD1
cdr3_nt: TGTGCCATCAGCGATTACCGGGACAGGGGCACAGATACGCAGTATTTT
cdr3_aa: CAISDYRDRGTDTQYF

clone_size: .
j_call: TRBJ2-7
v_call: TRBV7-8
d_call: .
cdr3_nt: TGTGCCAGCAGCTTAGGGGGTCGGGACTCCTACGAGCAGTACTTC
cdr3_aa: CASSLGGRDSYEQYF

clone_size: few
j_call: TRBJ2-5
v_call: TRBV9
d_call: .
cdr3_nt: TGTGCCAGCAGCCCCCCCGGGGGTACTGAGACCCAGTACTTC
cdr3_aa: CASSPPGGTETQYF

clone_size: few
j_call: TRBJ2-1
v_call: TRBV5-1
d_call: TRBD2
cdr3_nt: TGCGCCAGCAGCTTGGCTGGACTAGCGGGGGATGAGCAGTTCTTC
cdr3_aa: CASSLAGLAGDEQFF

clone_size: many
j_call: TRBJ1-5
v_call: TRBV7-2
d_call: .
cdr3_nt: TGTGCCAGCAGCTTCGACAATCAGCCCCAGCATTTT
cdr3_aa: CASSFDNQPQHF

clone_size: many
j_call: TRBJ2-5
v_call: TRBV7-2
d_call: TRBD1
cdr3_nt: TGTGCCAGCAGCCCGACAGGGGGGGAGACCCAGTACTTC
cdr3_aa: CASSPTGGETQYF

clone_size: .
j_call: TRBJ2-3
v_call: TRBV15
d_call: TRBD2
cdr3_nt: TGTGCCACCAGCAGAAATAGCGGGGGGGCCGGAGATACGCAGTATTTT
cdr3_aa: CATSRNSGGAGDTQYF

clone_size: few
j_call: TRBJ2-1
v_call: TRBV4-1
d_call: TRBD1
cdr3_nt: TGCGCCAGCAGCCATGATAAATCCGGGACAGGGGGTTCCAATGAGCAGTTCTTC
cdr3_aa: CASSHDKSGTGGSNEQFF

clone_size: few
j_call: TRBJ2-2
v_call: TRBV29-1
d_call: TRBD1
cdr3_nt: TGCAGCGTTGAAGAGACAGGGTCGGGGACCGGGGAGCTGTTTTTT
cdr3_aa: CSVEETGSGTGELFF

clone_size: .
j_call: TRBJ1-4
v_call: TRBV7-2
d_call: .
cdr3_nt: TGTGCCAGCAGCCAAGGGCCAGGAACTAATGAAAAACTGTTTTTT
cdr3_aa: CASSQGPGTNEKLFF

clone_size: many
j_call: TRBJ1-1
v_call: TRBV2
d_call: .
cdr3_nt: TGTGCCAGCACAGCCGAAGGGGGGAACACTGAAGCTTTCTTT
cdr3_aa: CASTAEGGNTEAFF

clone_size: few
j_call: TRBJ2-1
v_call: TRBV5-1
d_call: TRBD2
cdr3_nt: TGCGCCAGCAGCTTGTCCGGGGACTATTACAATGAGCAGTTCTTC
cdr3_aa: CASSLSGDYYNEQFF

clone_size: few
j_call: TRBJ1-2
v_call: TRBV3-1
d_call: TRBD1
cdr3_nt: TGTGCCAGCACCGACCTTGCAGGGGGCGCGAGGGGCTACACCTTC
cdr3_aa: CASTDLAGGARGYTF

clone_size: .
j_call: TRBJ2-3
v_call: TRBV3-1
d_call: .
cdr3_nt: TGTGCCAGCAGTCCGGACGGGTTCACAGATACGCAGTATTTT
cdr3_aa: CASSPDGFTDTQYF

clone_size: .
j_call: TRBJ2-5
v_call: TRBV4-3
d_call: .
cdr3_nt: TGCGCCAGCAGCCAAGGTCCTCCGGAGCCCAAAGAGACCCAGTACTTC
cdr3_aa: CASSQGPPEPKETQYF

clone_size: few
j_call: TRBJ1-6
v_call: TRBV4-1
d_call: .
cdr3_nt: TGCGCCAGCAGCCAAGACGGTCGATCCCTCCACTTT
cdr3_aa: CASSQDGRSLHF

clone_size: many
j_call: TRBJ1-2
v_call: TRBV5-1
d_call: TRBD1
cdr3_nt: TGCGCCAGCAGCCGTGACAGGGTGTCTGGCTACACCTTC
cdr3_aa: CASSRDRVSGYTF

clone_size: .
j_call: TRBJ1-4
v_call: TRBV15
d_call: .
cdr3_nt: TGTGCCACCAGCAGAGATGTAACAATCCCGCGTGAAAAACTGTTTTTT
cdr3_aa: CATSRDVTIPREKLFF

clone_size: .
j_call: TRBJ2-4
v_call: TRBV7-9
d_call: .
cdr3_nt: TGTGCCAGCAGCCCGGGGGCAAACATTCAGTACTTC
cdr3_aa: CASSPGANIQYF

clone_size: .
j_call: TRBJ1-1
v_call: TRBV6-2/TRBV6-3
d_call: .
cdr3_nt: TGTGCCAGCAGACCAGGGACCACTGAAGCTTTCTTT
cdr3_aa: CASRPGTTEAFF

clone_size: .
j_call: TRBJ1-6
v_call: TRBV7-9
d_call: TRBD1
cdr3_nt: TGTGCCAGCAGCAAGGACAGGGGACGGTCACCCCTCCACTTT
cdr3_aa: CASSKDRGRSPLHF

clone_size: few
j_call: TRBJ2-3
v_call: TRBV5-1
d_call: TRBD2
cdr3_nt: TGCGCCAGCAGCTTGGCCCGGTTAGCGGGGGGGACAGATACGCAGTATTTT
cdr3_aa: CASSLARLAGGTDTQYF

clone_size: few
j_call: TRBJ2-5
v_call: TRBV12-3/TRBV12-4
d_call: TRBD2
cdr3_nt: TGTGCCAGCAGAGACGGGACTAGCGAGGCAGAGACCCAGTACTTC
cdr3_aa: CASRDGTSEAETQYF

clone_size: few
j_call: TRBJ1-1
v_call: TRBV7-3
d_call: .
cdr3_nt: TGTGCCAGCAGCTCAACCTTCGCGGGGAACACTGAAGCTTTCTTT
cdr3_aa: CASSSTFAGNTEAFF

clone_size: .
j_call: TRBJ1-1
v_call: TRBV9
d_call: .
cdr3_nt: TGTGCCAGCAGCGTGGCCTCTGATTTGAGCACTGAAGCTTTCTTT
cdr3_aa: CASSVASDLSTEAFF

clone_size: few
j_call: TRBJ1-4
v_call: TRBV28
d_call: TRBD1
cdr3_nt: TGTGCCAGCAGAGGGGTGGGACAGGAACTGTTTTTT
cdr3_aa: CASRGVGQELFF

clone_size: .
j_call: TRBJ1-3
v_call: TRBV15
d_call: TRBD1
cdr3_nt: TGTGCCACCAGCAGGGAACAGGGGGCCACTGGAAACACCATATATTTT
cdr3_aa: CATSREQGATGNTIYF

clone_size: few
j_call: TRBJ2-5
v_call: TRBV7-2
d_call: TRBD1
cdr3_nt: TGTGCCAGCAGGAACTGGACAGGGGGAAAAGAGACCCAGTACTTC
cdr3_aa: CASRNWTGGKETQYF

clone_size: few
j_call: TRBJ1-5
v_call: TRBV12-3/TRBV12-4
d_call: TRBD1
cdr3_nt: TGTGCCAGCCACCGGACAGGGAGCAATCAGCCCCAGCATTTT
cdr3_aa: CASHRTGSNQPQHF

clone_size: few
j_call: TRBJ1-5
v_call: TRBV20-1
d_call: TRBD1
cdr3_nt: TGCAGTGCTAGCTATCCGGGACAGGGGACTAATCAGCCCCAGCATTTT
cdr3_aa: CSASYPGQGTNQPQHF

clone_size: few
j_call: TRBJ1-3
v_call: TRBV12-3/TRBV12-4
d_call: .
cdr3_nt: TGTGCCAGCAGTTCGGAAGGGCGCTCTGGAAACACCATATATTTT
cdr3_aa: CASSSEGRSGNTIYF

clone_size: few
j_call: TRBJ2-6
v_call: TRBV7-2
d_call: TRBD2
cdr3_nt: TGTGCCAGCAGCTTGGGAGGGGTCATCTCTGGGGCCAACGTCCTGACTTTC
cdr3_aa: CASSLGGVISGANVLTF